This TCR beta chain was found in a study of T cells in lung cancer brain metastases. Exclusion applied to anyone with multiple prior malignancies. CDR1 and CDR2 (germline): SEHNR, FQNEAQ (reference sequence). The CDR3 loop spans 16 amino acids. Trimming cost V 5 bases and J 0 bases, with 16 bases left between them. Sequencing was performed with immunoSEQ multiplex PCR; in TCRdb, only in-frame clones are kept and a portion is missing. The table records several hundred clones, 90% of them present only once. This rearrangement joins TRBV7-9 to TRBJ1-2; D call uncertain. The sequence was obtained from a woman aged 70 to 79 with non-small cell lung cancer. Sequenced input: tumor tissue from the primary lung tumor. The CDR3 coding sequence is TGTGCCAGCAGCCGGATATCAGGACCTCCTAACTATGGCTACACCTTC. It translates to CASSRISGPPNYGYTF.